Here is one TCR beta chain with its context. These data come from a study of blood T cell repertoires in COVID-19. For the study at large: From the United States, Italy and Spain came samples of acute and convalescent COVID-19.

The authors' processing: Quantification of nucleated cells was approximated via reference gene primer amplification. This table comes from immunoSEQ multiplex PCR, and its TCRdb copy is limited to in-frame clones, with some not included. Clonal size and the V and J genes are those of that table, whereas D and trimming came from the DNA. The sample shows tens of thousands of clones, roughly 90% of them seen only once. Between the trimmed V and J ends, which lost 3 bases and 2 bases, there was a span of 9 bases. CDR1 and CDR2 (germline): SGHVS, FNYEAQ. This CDR3 is 14 amino acids long. The receptor's source is a human donor in a cohort sampled during active COVID-19. The V gene is TRBV7-6, the J gene TRBJ2-3; D is unclear. Sequencing input: peripheral blood. DNA for the CDR3: TGTGCCAGCAGCTTGGAGTCTGACACAGATACGCAGTATTTT. It yields the protein CASSLESDTDTQYF.